This T cell receptor beta chain was documented in a study of blood T cell repertoires in COVID-19. Germline V gene lookup returns CDR1 MDHEN and CDR2 SYDVKM. The CDR3 contains 14 residues. V dropped 2 bases and J dropped 3 bases, with 8 bases sitting between them. Profiled with immunoSEQ multiplex PCR; TCRdb holds only in-frame clones, not every one. This table holds about 180,000 clones, 75% to 90% found once. This TCR was recovered from an older woman with COVID-19, enrolled during active disease. The chain recombines TRBV28 with TRBJ1-5; D ambiguous. The sample consisted of peripheral blood. For the CDR3, the DNA is TGTGCCAGCAGTTTACTCGGGGACAATCAGCCCCAGCATTTT. Its translation is CASSLLGDNQPQHF.